Listed below are T cell receptor beta chains from one sample, sequenced in a study of molecular identifiers for immune sequencing clone quantification. TCRdb processed the PCR reads anew with MiXCR; each CDR3 protein has one entry. This sample yields 490,000 or so distinct CDR3 sequences, of which 20% to 25% are seen a single time; approximately 0.8% belongs to the top ten. Sequencing was performed on naive CD8+ T cells from blood, with Jurkat cell RNA spiked in. These receptors were collected from a human donor in good health. Some libraries in this study had Jurkat cell RNA spiked in. Both conserved end residues are trimmed from each CDR3. The order of the fields is V gene, CDR3 protein.

>TRBV9
ASSVGGGLLADTQY
>TRBV27
ASSLYYSTNEKLF
>TRBV4-3
ASSQDQVVREKLF
>TRBV19
ASSISSREEQY
>TRBV7-9
ASSASRDRGPTSYEQY
>TRBV14
ASSQDQGQLYGYT
>TRBV19
ASSRDGLADNQETQY
>TRBV4-3
ASSQGPGLEDTQY
>TRBV13
ASSSSGTSVYELY
>TRBV4-1
ASSQDKERLNTEAF
>TRBV7-9
ASSLEDTLQETQY
>TRBV20-1
SARVELDSYEQY
>TRBV27
ASSLFLGGSTDTQY
>TRBV10-3
AIGGRGADTQY
>TRBV13
ASGTSGGSTDTQY
>TRBV6-1
ASNSRGTSLGEQY
>TRBV29-1
SVDPTYNEQL